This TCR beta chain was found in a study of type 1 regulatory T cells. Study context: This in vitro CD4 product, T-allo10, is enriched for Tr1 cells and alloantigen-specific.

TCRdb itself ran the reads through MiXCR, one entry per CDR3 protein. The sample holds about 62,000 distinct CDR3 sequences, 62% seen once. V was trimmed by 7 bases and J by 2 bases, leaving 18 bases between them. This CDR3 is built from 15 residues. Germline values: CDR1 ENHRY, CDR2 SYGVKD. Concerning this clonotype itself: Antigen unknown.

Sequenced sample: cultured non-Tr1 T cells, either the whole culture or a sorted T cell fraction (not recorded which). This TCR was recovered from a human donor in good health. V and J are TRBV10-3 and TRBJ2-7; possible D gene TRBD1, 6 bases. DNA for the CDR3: TGTGCCATCACTCCGGGACAAGGGGCTCCCTACGAGCAGTACTTC. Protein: CAITPGQGAPYEQYF.